Following are 21 T cell receptor beta chains from one sample sequenced in a study of shared clonotypes between healthy human individuals (dated by TCRdb to the early 2020s). The protocol used for the library was the immunoSEQ multiplex PCR assay. As stored in TCRdb, this immuneACCESS dataset retains in-frame rearrangements with V and J assigned. A fraction of the clones does not appear; measured against another copy, unresolved V genes explain less than half of the discrepancy, and the remainder lacks a known reason. The sample table records about 700,000 clones; under 95% of these occur just once. Together, the top ten hold approximately 22% of the sample. CD8 naive samples were obtained by positive selection for CCR7 among CD45RO-negative cells, yielding a CD45RA+CCR7+ population from which TemRA cells were excluded. The sequencing input was naive CD8+ T cells sorted from blood. The cell subset or site label corresponds to: CD45RA+CCR7+. The receptors were gathered from a man aged 30-40 years in good health.

The chain joins TRBV2 to TRBJ2-3; D gene unclear. The CDR3 spans 18 residues. Germline V gene data show CDR1 as SNHLY and CDR2 as FYNNEI. With 2 bases removed from V and 0 bases from J, the gap between germline ends came to 18 bases. CDR3 coding DNA: TGTGCCAGCAGTGAACTGGGAAAAGACCGTGCTAGCACAGATACGCAGTATTTT. This translates into CASSELGKDRASTDTQYF.

V is TRBV29-1 and J is TRBJ2-6; TRBD1 agrees at 11 bases. The CDR3 is 16 residues long. The V and J ends lost 4 bases and 2 bases, in that order; junction bases with no gene match: 4. Germline assignment: CDR1 SQVTM and CDR2 ANQGSEA. CDR3 sequence: CSVAGTGGPGANVLTF. In DNA form, the CDR3 reads TGCAGCGTTGCCGGGACAGGGGGGCCTGGGGCCAACGTCCTGACTTTC.

The rearrangement links TRBV27 to TRBJ2-3; tentatively, D is TRBD1 (6 bases). V was shortened by 5 bases and J by 1 base, with 13 bases between the two germline ends. There are 15 residues in the CDR3. Germline loops: CDR1 MNHEY, CDR2 SMNVEV (reference sequence). The CDR3 DNA is TGTGCCAGCAGTCGCTCCCGACAGGGCACAGATACGCAGTATTTT. The encoded protein is CASSRSRQGTDTQYF.

As regards this clone: Other DNA sequences from this sample encode an identical CDR3 as well. The J gene is TRBJ1-1, the V gene TRBV29-1; D not certain. The V end lost 3 bases, the J end lost 2 bases, and 4 bases lay between the germline ends. CDR1 and CDR2 from the germline V gene are SQVTM and ANQGSEA. The CDR3 contains 11 residues. CDR3 DNA sequence: TGCAGCGTTGACGCCAACACTGAAGCTTTCTTT. Its protein product is CSVDANTEAFF. Together with reference TRBV29-1 and TRBJ1-1, the CDR3 gives the full variable domain: SAVISQKPSRDICQRGTSLTIQCQVDSQVTMMFWYRQQPGQSLTLIATANQGSEATYESGFVIDKFPISRPNLTFSTLTVSNMSPEDSSIYLCSVDANTEAFFGQGTRLTVV.

CDR3 bases: TGCGCCAGCAGCTTACCCGGGATCGGAAATGAGCAGTTCTTC. Protein: CASSLPGIGNEQFF. The J gene is TRBJ2-1, the V gene TRBV10-2; maybe TRBD2 (5 bases). Trimming removed 6 bases at V and 7 bases at J, with 16 bases between. From germline, CDR1 is WSHSY and CDR2 SAAADI. This CDR3 is built from 14 residues.

The chain uses TRBV11-2 and TRBJ2-5; D uncertain. Germline values: CDR1 SGHAT, CDR2 FQNNGV. Trimming took 5 bases from V and 5 from J, leaving 18 bases between them. The CDR3 spans 15 residues. The CDR3: CASSQEYGQWETQYF. The CDR3 DNA is TGTGCCAGCAGCCAAGAATATGGGCAGTGGGAGACCCAGTACTTC.

V is TRBV4-1 and J is TRBJ2-3; D possibly uses TRBD1 or TRBD2 (5 bases each). This CDR3 is 15 amino acids long. Trimming cost V 4 bases and J 5 bases, with 16 bases left between them. Germline CDR1 MGHRA, CDR2 YSYEKL. The CDR3 region is CASSLIRGREDTQYF. CDR3 coding DNA: TGCGCCAGCAGCCTGATAAGGGGCCGGGAAGATACGCAGTATTTT.

J is TRBJ2-3 and V is TRBV28; 8 bases line up with TRBD2. In germline, CDR1 is MDHEN, CDR2 SYDVKM. CDR3 length: 16 residues. V lost 6 bases to trimming and J lost 2 bases; unmatched junction nucleotides: 10. The CDR3 here is CASSPEREQFTDTQYF. The CDR3 coding sequence is TGTGCCAGCAGCCCCGAGCGGGAGCAGTTCACAGATACGCAGTATTTT.

The gene calls are TRBV11-3 and TRBJ2-1; 8 positions match TRBD2. This CDR3 has 13 amino acids. V lost 5 bases to trimming and J lost 9 bases; unmatched junction nucleotides: 6. Germline-derived CDR1 and CDR2 are SGHNT and YENEEA. CDR3 residues: CASSGGLGAEQFF. CDR3 coding DNA: TGTGCCAGCAGCGGGGGACTAGGGGCTGAGCAGTTCTTC.

The chain is built from TRBV13 and TRBJ2-2; possibly TRBD2 for D (5 bases). The CDR3 loop spans 13 amino acids. Trimming shortened V by 7 bases and J by 1 base, and 7 bases separated the two germline ends. Germline CDR1 and CDR2: PRHDT and FYEKMQ (reference sequence). The CDR3 spells CASNEGNTGELFF. The CDR3 DNA follows: TGTGCCAGCAATGAGGGGAACACCGGGGAGCTGTTTTTT. Using reference TRBV13 and TRBJ2-2 for the parts outside the CDR3, the full variable domain is AAGVIQSPRHLIKEKRETATLKCYPIPRHDTVYWYQQGPGQDPQFLISFYEKMQSDKGSIPDRFSAQQFSDYHSELNMSSLELGDSALYFCASNEGNTGELFFGEGSRLTVL.

This sequence joins TRBV5-6 and TRBJ2-1; a weak D match, TRBD2 (6 bases). There are 15 residues in the CDR3. CDR1 and CDR2 (germline): SGHDT, YYEEEE. Trimming took 4 bases from V and 0 from J, leaving 11 bases between them. The CDR3: CASSLATTSYNEQFF. The CDR3 region has the DNA TGTGCCAGCAGCCTAGCGACAACCTCCTACAATGAGCAGTTCTTC. The entire variable domain, with the rest obtained from reference TRBV5-6 and TRBJ2-1, is as follows: DAGVTQSPTHLIKTRGQQVTLRCSPKSGHDTVSWYQQALGQGPQFIFQYYEEEERQRGNFPDRFSGHQFPNYSSELNVNALLLGDSALYLCASSLATTSYNEQFFGPGTRLTVL.

This chain joins TRBV29-1 and TRBJ2-3; D is uncertain. The V gene lost 7 bases and the J gene lost 0 bases, with 11 bases spanning the gap. Germline V gives CDR1 SQVTM, CDR2 ANQGSEA. The CDR3 has 13 amino acids. The CDR3 loop is CSGSSPSTDTQYF. The CDR3 coding sequence is TGCAGCGGATCCTCTCCGAGCACAGATACGCAGTATTTT.

V gene TRBV4-1 combines with J gene TRBJ1-1; TRBD1 is a possible D gene (5 bases). Trimming took off 0 bases at V and 3 bases at J, with 8 bases between the two ends. The CDR3 contains 14 residues. Germline CDR1 reads MGHRA; CDR2 reads YSYEKL. For the CDR3, the DNA is TGCGCCAGCAGCCAAGACTGGGGGTACACTGAAGCTTTCTTT. This gives the protein CASSQDWGYTEAFF.

This clone has a single count. The chain recombines TRBV4-1 with TRBJ2-7; D is uncertain. The length of the CDR3 is 15 residues. The V end was cut by 1 base, the J end by 0 bases, with 10 bases between. From germline, CDR1 is MGHRA and CDR2 YSYEKL. The chain's CDR3 is CASSQVPESSYEQYF. CDR3 sequence (DNA): TGCGCCAGCAGCCAAGTTCCAGAGAGCTCCTACGAGCAGTACTTC.

This chain uses TRBV27 with TRBJ2-7; D gene unclear. Trimming pared 3 bases from V and 6 bases from J, leaving 15 bases between. CDR3 length: 14 amino acids. Germline CDR1 reads MNHEY; CDR2 reads SMNVEV (reference sequence). This chain's CDR3 is CASSLLGLPSEQYF. Written as DNA, the CDR3 is TGTGCCAGCAGTTTGCTGGGATTACCGAGCGAGCAGTACTTC.

This clone appeared a few times. This chain joins TRBV6-1 and TRBJ1-4; D possibly corresponds to TRBD1 (6 bases). The CDR3 is 16 residues long. Germline values: CDR1 MNHNS, CDR2 SASEGT. V was clipped by 3 bases and J by 7 bases, with 18 bases between them. In DNA form, the CDR3 reads TGTGCCAGCAGTGACGGGAGAGGGGGATTGGGTGAAAAACTGTTTTTT. Its protein is CASSDGRGGLGEKLFF.

This chain links TRBV27 with TRBJ2-5; D remains ambiguous. Germline CDR1 and CDR2: MNHEY and SMNVEV (reference sequence). Trimming pared 5 bases from V and 5 bases from J, leaving 18 bases between. This CDR3 is built from 15 residues. CDR3 amino acids: CASSTGSTYRETQYF. The CDR3 DNA follows: TGTGCCAGCAGTACCGGGTCTACCTATCGGGAGACCCAGTACTTC.

This chain connects TRBV28 to TRBJ2-5; possibly TRBD1 or TRBD2 for D (5 bases each). Germline V gene data show CDR1 as MDHEN and CDR2 as SYDVKM. The CDR3 totals 13 residues. V shed 7 bases and J shed 4 bases, with 13 bases lying between them. CDR3 protein: CASTFRGVETQYF. The CDR3 nucleotides read TGTGCCAGCACCTTCCGGGGCGTAGAGACCCAGTACTTC.

This clone was observed many times. This chain connects TRBV10-3 to TRBJ2-7; a possible D gene is TRBD1 (6 bases). Germline CDR1 ENHRY, CDR2 SYGVKD. Between the trimmed V and J ends, which lost 4 bases and 3 bases, there was a span of 10 bases. The CDR3 loop spans 13 amino acids. CDR3 loop: CAISVGDNYEQYF. The CDR3 bases are TGTGCCATCAGTGTTGGGGACAACTACGAGCAGTACTTC.

A remark on this clone: Distinct nucleotide sequences in the sample also encode this CDR3. V is TRBV5-1 and J is TRBJ2-2, with 8 nucleotides matching TRBD1. Germline-derived CDR1 and CDR2 are SGHRS and YFSETQ. Trimming cost V 2 bases and J 6 bases; bases outside gene matches: 6. The CDR3 has 15 residues. The DNA of the CDR3 is TGCGCCAGCAGCTTTGACAGGGGTCGGGCCGGGGAGCTGTTTTTT. Encoded protein: CASSFDRGRAGELFF.

The chain links TRBV2 to TRBJ1-1; D might be TRBD1 (5 bases). CDR1 and CDR2 from the germline V gene are SNHLY and FYNNEI. The CDR3 spans 15 residues. V was shortened by 5 bases and J by 1 base, with 14 bases between the two germline ends. CDR3 DNA: TGTGCCAGCAGTTATACACAGGTCTCGAACACTGAAGCTTTCTTT. Protein sequence: CASSYTQVSNTEAFF.